Listed here are 18 T cell receptor beta chains from one sample, sequenced in a study of beta chain features in type 1 diabetes. Study-wide points: A moderate, significant TCRB CDR3 shortening appeared in type 1 diabetes across four CD4+ subsets.

Every isolated RNA sample was fully reverse transcribed, so sequencing captured expressed TCRB transcripts. The method was immunoSEQ multiplex PCR; TCRdb's version includes in-frame clones alone and lacks a portion of them. The table lists over 200,000 clones, approximately 10% of them singletons. Antigen specificity for these receptors is unknown. Sequenced: naive CD4+ T cells from blood. The source of these receptors is a man aged 30-40 years with type 1 diabetes.

This clone was counted between two and nine times. The gene calls are TRBV5-4 and TRBJ2-7, with D possibly TRBD1 on 5 matching bases. The germline V gene has CDR1 SGHNT and CDR2 YYREEE (reference sequence). The V and J ends lost 1 base and 5 bases respectively, with 16 bases between them. The CDR3 totals 15 residues. The CDR3 sequence is CASSLPAGMMNEQYF. The DNA of the CDR3 is TGTGCCAGCAGCTTGCCCGCAGGGATGATGAACGAGCAGTACTTC.

This rearrangement joins TRBV27 to TRBJ2-5; D possibly corresponds to TRBD2 (5 bases). This CDR3 is 13 amino acids long. Germline V gives CDR1 MNHEY, CDR2 SMNVEV (reference sequence). The V end lost 9 bases, the J end lost 1 base, and 12 bases lay between the germline ends. CDR3 nucleotide sequence: TGTGCCAGACCCGGGCGGGTCCAAGAGACCCAGTACTTC. It codes for CARPGRVQETQYF.

The chain employs TRBV9 and TRBJ2-1, with 9 bases identical to TRBD2. The V and J ends lost 0 bases and 0 bases, in that order; junction bases with no gene match: 7. CDR1 and CDR2 (germline): SGDLS, YYNGEE. The CDR3 spans 18 residues. The CDR3 coding sequence is TGTGCCAGCAGCGTAGAGCTAGCGGGGAGCCTCTCCTACAATGAGCAGTTCTTC. It yields the protein CASSVELAGSLSYNEQFF.

The chain joins TRBV9 to TRBJ2-5; 12 nucleotides agree with TRBD2. The germline V gene has CDR1 SGDLS and CDR2 YYNGEE. Trimming took 0 bases from V and 5 from J; bases not matched to a gene: 8. This CDR3 is 17 amino acids long. CDR3 sequence reads: CASSVDPSGGAWETQYF. In nucleotides, the CDR3 is TGTGCCAGCAGCGTAGATCCTAGCGGGGGGGCATGGGAGACCCAGTACTTC. The full variable domain, completed using reference TRBV9 and TRBJ2-5, is DSGVTQTPKHLITATGQRVTLRCSPRSGDLSVYWYQQSLDQGLQFLIQYYNGEERAKGNILERFSAQQFPDLHSELNLSSLELGDSALYFCASSVDPSGGAWETQYFGPGTRLLVL.

This clone was recorded a few times. Other nucleotide sequences from this sample produce the same CDR3. The rearrangement links TRBV18 to TRBJ1-1, with D unresolved. Trimming took off 2 bases at V and 0 bases at J, with 4 bases between the two ends. The germline V gene has CDR1 KGHSH and CDR2 LQKENI. CDR3 length: 13 amino acids. The CDR3 spells CASSPSMNTEAFF. The CDR3 DNA reads as TGTGCCAGCTCACCATCCATGAACACTGAAGCTTTCTTT. Using reference TRBV18 and TRBJ1-1 for the parts outside the CDR3, the full variable domain is NAGVMQNPRHLVRRRGQEARLRCSPMKGHSHVYWYRQLPEEGLKFMVYLQKENIIDESGMPKERFSAEFPKEGPSILRIQQVVRGDSAAYFCASSPSMNTEAFFGQGTRLTVV.

The CDR3 DNA sequence: TGTGCCAGCAGCGCACAAGCGGGGGGGCGTTACAATGAGCAGTTCTTC. Translated: CASSAQAGGRYNEQFF. The gene calls are TRBV7-2 and TRBJ2-1, with 10 bases matching TRBD2. The CDR3 contains 16 residues. The junction had 8 bases not matched to a gene; V was cut back by 5 bases and J by 4 bases. Germline V gives CDR1 SGHTA, CDR2 FQGNSA.

The chain uses TRBV21-1 and TRBJ1-4; the tabulated D call, TRBD1, remains unverified against the DNA. TRBV21-1 is a known pseudogene. The CDR3 has 14 amino acids. In nucleotides, the CDR3 is TGTGCCAGCAGCCTTGGCAGGGGGAGTGAAAAACTGTTTTTT. Translating it yields CASSLGRGSEKLFF.

The chain is built from TRBV7-2 and TRBJ2-3; 7 bases line up with TRBD2. The CDR3 has 15 residues. Per the germline V gene, CDR1 is SGHTA and CDR2 is FQGNSA. The V segment lost 4 bases and the J segment 0 bases; nucleotides outside the gene matches: 4. The CDR3 region is CASSSPRESTDTQYF. The CDR3 coding sequence is TGTGCCAGCAGCTCCCCGCGGGAGAGCACAGATACGCAGTATTTT.

V usage is TRBV6-5 and J usage is TRBJ2-7, with TRBD2 as a possible D gene (6 bases). V lost 2 bases, J lost 3 bases, and 11 bases lay in between. Germline-derived CDR1 and CDR2 are MNHEY and SVGAGI. CDR3 length: 14 residues. The CDR3 nucleotides are TGTGCCAGCAGTTACCTTTTGGGGGGCTACGAGCAGTACTTC. Its protein is CASSYLLGGYEQYF.

This clone occurred a few times. The rearrangement uses TRBV19 and TRBJ1-5, with D tentatively TRBD1 (5 bases). The V end lost 10 bases, the J end lost 7 bases, and 14 bases lay between the germline ends. Germline loops: CDR1 LNHDA, CDR2 SQIVND (reference sequence). The CDR3 contains 12 residues. CDR3 nucleotide sequence: TGTGCCACTCGCGGGACGACACAGCCCCAGCATTTT. This encodes CATRGTTQPQHF. Using reference TRBV19 and TRBJ1-5 for the parts outside the CDR3, the full variable domain is DGGITQSPKYLFRKEGQNVTLSCEQNLNHDAMYWYRQDPGQGLRLIYYSQIVNDFQKGDIAEGYSVSREKKESFPLTVTSAQKNPTAFYLCATRGTTQPQHFGDGTRLSIL.

This clone was recorded a few times. V and J are TRBV28 and TRBJ2-3; D call uncertain. V was clipped by 6 bases and J by 4 bases, with 11 bases between them. There are 13 residues in the CDR3. Germline loops: CDR1 MDHEN, CDR2 SYDVKM. For the CDR3, the DNA is TGTGCCAGCAGCCTCCAGGATGCAGATACGCAGTATTTT. It is translated as CASSLQDADTQYF.

This chain uses TRBV7-2 with TRBJ2-1; TRBD1 might be the D (7 bases). CDR1 SGHTA and CDR2 FQGNSA come from the germline V gene. Trimming cost V 7 bases and J 6 bases, with 22 bases left between them. The CDR3 is 16 residues long. Here the CDR3 reads CASILGRRQGGNEQFF. The CDR3 coding sequence is TGTGCCAGCATCCTAGGGAGGCGACAGGGAGGCAATGAGCAGTTCTTC.

This clone has a single count. The gene calls are TRBV4-1 and TRBJ1-1; TRBD1 aligns across 7 bases. This CDR3 spans 14 amino acids. The trim removed 2 bases at V and 4 bases at J, leaving 4 bases unmatched. Germline CDR1 is MGHRA and CDR2 is YSYEKL. CDR3 loop: CASSQRDRFTEAFF. CDR3 nucleotides: TGCGCCAGCAGCCAAAGGGACAGATTCACTGAAGCTTTCTTT.

This clone is a singleton in its sample. The chain carries TRBV9 and TRBJ2-5, with TRBD2 matching over 14 bases. CDR3 length: 15 residues. V shed 4 bases and J 5 bases; nucleotides not matched to a gene: 4. Germline CDR1 SGDLS, CDR2 YYNGEE. CDR3 sequence (DNA): TGTGCCAGCAGCCCGGGACTAGCGGGGGTGGAGACCCAGTACTTC. Its translation: CASSPGLAGVETQYF.

The chain has TRBV30 and TRBJ1-2, with 7 bases identical to TRBD1. This CDR3 is 15 amino acids long. The V and J ends lost 5 bases and 1 base, in that order; junction bases with no gene match: 10. Germline lookup yields CDR1 GTSNPN and CDR2 SVGIG (reference sequence). In DNA, the CDR3 is TGTGCCTGGGAACCTCGGACAGGACTTAACTATGGCTACACCTTC. Encoded protein: CAWEPRTGLNYGYTF.

A word on this clone: Other DNA variants within this sample encode the same CDR3. The chain carries TRBV5-1 and TRBJ2-7, with no clear D. Trimming cost V 0 bases and J 2 bases, with 6 bases left between them. Germline V gene lookup returns CDR1 SGHRS and CDR2 YFSETQ. CDR3 length equals 13 residues. The CDR3 DNA sequence: TGCGCCAGCAGCTTGGACCGCGCCTACGAGCAGTACTTC. Its protein product is CASSLDRAYEQYF.

The rearrangement joins TRBV7-2 to TRBJ2-5; TRBD1 might be the D (5 bases). The germline gives CDR1 SGHTA, CDR2 FQGNSA. The CDR3 contains 14 residues. The V and J ends lost 5 bases and 2 bases respectively, with 12 bases between them. The CDR3 sequence is CASSPQGIQETQYF. The CDR3 DNA reads as TGTGCCAGCAGCCCCCAGGGAATTCAAGAGACCCAGTACTTC.

This chain joins TRBV19 and TRBJ2-5, with a possible D match to TRBD2 (6 bases). V lost 4 bases, J lost 1 base, and 7 bases lay in between. The germline V gene has CDR1 LNHDA and CDR2 SQIVND (reference sequence). This CDR3 spans 13 amino acids. CDR3: CASSKGLQETQYF. CDR3 nucleotide sequence: TGTGCCAGTAGTAAGGGACTCCAAGAGACCCAGTACTTC.